This T cell receptor beta chain comes out of a study of CD8+ T cells in alopecia areata. Study overall: Patients received oral tofacitinib, 5 to 10 mg twice daily, for moderate-to-severe alopecia areata.

Worth noting for this clone: Its antigen is currently unknown.

Trimming shortened V by 5 bases and J by 1 base, and 14 bases separated the two germline ends. CDR3 length: 15 amino acids. Germline CDR1 reads PRHDT; CDR2 reads FYEKMQ (reference sequence). Overall study results and limits: Normal scalp had lower clonality than lesional scalp, with alopecia totalis/universalis lesions showing this most strongly. Uncertain still, given a single nonresponder, is whether baseline CD8+ expansion links to response.

cDNA reverse transcribed from extracted RNA served as the sequencing template. Clones were read by immunoSEQ multiplex PCR, and TCRdb kept only the in-frame ones, dropping some. In the table there are roughly 200,000 clones, less than 70% of which are singletons. Treatment in this sample: oral pan-JAK inhibitor, 5-10 mg twice daily. Samples from alopecia areata patients were lesional scalp punch biopsies and peripheral blood. V usage is TRBV13 and J usage is TRBJ1-1; unclear D gene. The specimen was CD8+ T cells sorted from blood, collected at week 24, from a patient treated with tofacitinib. This receptor was taken from a human donor with alopecia areata. The CDR3 nucleotides are TGTGCCAGCAGCCCCGGCCGTCATGAGAACACTGAAGCTTTCTTT. This translates into CASSPGRHENTEAFF.